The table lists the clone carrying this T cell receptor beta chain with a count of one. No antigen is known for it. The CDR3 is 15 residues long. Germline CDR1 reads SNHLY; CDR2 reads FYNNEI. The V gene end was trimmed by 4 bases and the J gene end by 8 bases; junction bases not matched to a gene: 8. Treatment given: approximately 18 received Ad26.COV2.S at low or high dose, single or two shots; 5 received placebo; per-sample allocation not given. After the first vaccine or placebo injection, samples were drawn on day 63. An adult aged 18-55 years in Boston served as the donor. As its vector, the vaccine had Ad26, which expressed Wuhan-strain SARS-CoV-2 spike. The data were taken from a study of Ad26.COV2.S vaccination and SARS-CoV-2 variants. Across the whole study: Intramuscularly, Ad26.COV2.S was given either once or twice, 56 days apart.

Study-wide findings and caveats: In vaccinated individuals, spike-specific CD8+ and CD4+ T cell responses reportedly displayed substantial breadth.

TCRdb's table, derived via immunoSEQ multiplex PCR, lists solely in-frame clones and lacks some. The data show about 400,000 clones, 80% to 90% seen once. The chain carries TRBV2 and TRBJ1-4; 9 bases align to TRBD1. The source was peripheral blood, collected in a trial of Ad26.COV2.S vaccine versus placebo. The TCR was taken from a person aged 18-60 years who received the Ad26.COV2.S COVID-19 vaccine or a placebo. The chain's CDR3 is CASSANRGPWEKLFF. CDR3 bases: TGTGCCAGCAGTGCCAACAGGGGGCCATGGGAAAAACTGTTTTTT.